The present T cell receptor (beta chain) was sequenced within a study of OX40 agonist ivuxolimab in advanced cancers. Study information: Patients were treated with ivuxolimab, an agonistic anti-OX40 (CD134) antibody. Of the participants, under 50% had some prior anti-PD-1, anti-PD-L1 or anti-CTLA-4 therapy, which was allowed. Patient treatment consisted of intravenous ivuxolimab administration every 2 weeks at 0.01 to 10 mg/kg.

The V end lost 3 bases, the J end lost 6 bases, and 13 bases lay between the germline ends. This CDR3 comprises 14 residues. Germline V gene lookup returns CDR1 MNHEY and CDR2 SMNVEV (reference sequence). Libraries were prepared by immunoSEQ multiplex PCR; TCRdb keeps only in-frame clonotypes and omits some of them. In the table there are 100,000 to 150,000 clones, just under 95% of which are singletons. The sequence came from an adult with an advanced solid tumor such as melanoma, head and neck, liver or kidney cancer. Sample: CD4+ or CD8+ T cells sorted from blood, taken in a trial of the OX40 agonist ivuxolimab. The V and J genes are TRBV27 and TRBJ2-3, with D perhaps TRBD2 (5 bases). CDR3 in amino acids: CASSFGELGDTQYF. In DNA, the CDR3 is TGTGCCAGCAGTTTTGGGGAGTTGGGGGATACGCAGTATTTT.